These 29 T cell receptor beta chains were sequenced from one sample in a study of T cells after posttransplantation cyclophosphamide. TCRdb's copy holds only in-frame clones and misses some; the assay was immunoSEQ multiplex PCR. The record shows about 30,000 clones for this sample, with no singletons present. Sequencing was carried out using PBMCs. Receptors originate from a woman aged 55-75 years in good health, CMV-negative, and a related stem cell transplant donor.

This clone was picked up many times. The V call is TRBV19, the J call TRBJ2-6; 7 bases are shared with TRBD1. The germline V gene has CDR1 LNHDA and CDR2 SQIVND (reference sequence). The junction had 11 bases not matched to a gene; V was cut back by 4 bases and J by 2 bases. The CDR3 sequence is 18 residues long. The CDR3 here is CASSKWTGVVPGANVLTF. As DNA, the CDR3 is TGTGCCAGTAGTAAGTGGACAGGTGTCGTCCCTGGGGCCAACGTCCTGACTTTC.

In its sample, this clone was seen many times. The rearrangement uses TRBV6-2 or TRBV6-3 and TRBJ1-6; D unresolved. Trimming stripped 6 bases from V and 7 bases from J, with 7 bases between. CDR1 and CDR2 (germline): MNHEY, SVGEGT. The CDR3 has 12 residues. The CDR3 reads CASRVGNSPLHF. The CDR3, as DNA: TGTGCCAGCAGGGTAGGGAATTCACCCCTCCACTTT.

This clone has ten or more counts. The CDR3 bases are TGTGCCAGCAGCCGCGCTAGCGGGAGGGACACCGGGGAGCTGTTTTTT. It is translated as CASSRASGRDTGELFF. The chain couples TRBV7-9 to TRBJ2-2; TRBD2 matches 12 bases. Germline lookup yields CDR1 SEHNR and CDR2 FQNEAQ (reference sequence). With V trimmed by 5 bases and J by 3 bases, 4 bases remained unmatched. The CDR3 runs 16 residues.

At least ten counts were recorded for this clone. This chain links TRBV5-5 with TRBJ2-5; 7 nucleotides align to TRBD2. The V and J ends lost 3 bases and 5 bases, in that order; junction bases with no gene match: 4. There are 13 residues in the CDR3. CDR1 SGHKS and CDR2 YYEKEE come from the germline V gene (reference sequence). CDR3 loop: CASSSLGGETQYF. Written as DNA, the CDR3 is TGTGCCAGCAGCTCCTTGGGGGGGGAGACCCAGTACTTC.

This clone was detected many times. This chain connects TRBV19 to TRBJ2-2; 9 bases are shared with TRBD2. CDR3 length: 15 residues. Germline assignment: CDR1 LNHDA and CDR2 SQIVND (reference sequence). The V and J ends lost 3 bases and 6 bases, in that order; junction bases with no gene match: 5. CDR3 nucleotides: TGTGCCAGTAGTATGGTAGCGGGAGCGCCCGGGGAGCTGTTTTTT. This gives the protein CASSMVAGAPGELFF.

This clone was seen many times. The CDR3 reads CASSYGDEQFF. Written as DNA, the CDR3 is TGCGCCAGCAGCTACGGGGATGAGCAGTTCTTC. The rearrangement uses TRBV5-1 and TRBJ2-1; TRBD2 might be the D (5 bases). In germline, CDR1 is SGHRS, CDR2 YFSETQ. CDR3 length: 11 residues. Trimming removed 3 bases at V and 8 bases at J, with 6 bases between.

The chain is built from TRBV28 and TRBJ2-1, with TRBD1 identical over 7 bases. V trimming: 5 bases; J trimming: 7 bases; junction bases outside the gene matches: 11. The V gene's germline CDR1 is MDHEN and CDR2 SYDVKM. This CDR3 region has 15 residues. The CDR3 loop is CASSLQGPSWNEQFF. In DNA, the CDR3 is TGTGCCAGCAGTCTACAGGGGCCGTCTTGGAATGAGCAGTTCTTC.

In this sample, this clone turned up many times. For the CDR3, the DNA is TGTGCCAGCAGCCAAGATCTTTTAGCGGGGGTTCCCGGGGAGCTGTTTTTT. Translated: CASSQDLLAGVPGELFF. V is TRBV14 and J is TRBJ2-2, with TRBD2 matching 9 bases. Germline lookup yields CDR1 SGHDN and CDR2 FVKESK. This CDR3 is 17 amino acids long. V lost 0 bases, J lost 6 bases, and 8 bases stayed unmatched.

This clone was counted many times. The chain couples TRBV5-1 to TRBJ1-1; unclear D gene. V lost 4 bases and J 3 bases, leaving 10 bases between the germline ends. Germline loops: CDR1 SGHRS, CDR2 YFSETQ. The CDR3 runs 13 residues. CDR3 in amino acids: CASSPESDTEAFF. The CDR3 DNA follows: TGCGCCAGCAGCCCGGAGAGCGACACTGAAGCTTTCTTT.

In this sample, this clone turned up many times. J is TRBJ2-5 and V is TRBV12-3 or TRBV12-4, with D maybe TRBD1 (6 bases). V was cut by 1 base and J by 5 bases, with 8 bases left in between. The CDR3 is 13 residues long. For the CDR3, the DNA is TGTGCCAGCAGTTTAGGGACAGCCGAGACCCAGTACTTC. Translating gives CASSLGTAETQYF.

The chain recombines TRBV11-1 with TRBJ2-3; 8 bases are shared with TRBD1. With 5 bases clipped from V and 2 bases from J, the junction kept 3 bases outside the gene matches. Per the germline V gene, CDR1 is SGHAT and CDR2 is FQDESV (reference sequence). The CDR3 is 14 residues long. In DNA form, the CDR3 reads TGTGCCAGCAGCCGACAGGGGATCACAGATACGCAGTATTTT. As protein: CASSRQGITDTQYF.

This clone came up many times. The CDR3, as DNA: TGTGCCAGCAGCGCAGGGGGTGGGAGCCCCCAGCATTTT. Its protein is CASSAGGGSPQHF. This chain joins TRBV12-3 or TRBV12-4 and TRBJ1-5, with 7 nucleotides matching TRBD1. Trimming cost V 6 bases and J 10 bases; bases outside gene matches: 9. The CDR3 has 13 residues.

This clone has a handful of counts. J is TRBJ2-3 and V is TRBV5-1; 7 bases fit TRBD1. Unmatched junction bases numbered 5, after V lost 3 bases and J lost 1 base. This CDR3 contains 15 residues. Germline loops: CDR1 SGHRS, CDR2 YFSETQ. The DNA for the CDR3 is TGCGCCAGCAGCTCCACAGGGGTCCGCACAGATACGCAGTATTTT. Translated: CASSSTGVRTDTQYF. Full variable domain (missing parts from reference TRBV5-1 and TRBJ2-3): KAGVTQTPRYLIKTRGQQVTLSCSPISGHRSVSWYQQTPGQGLQFLFEYFSETQRNKGNFPGRFSGRQFSNSRSEMNVSTLELGDSALYLCASSSTGVRTDTQYFGPGTRLTVL.

This clone turned up a few times. The V call is TRBV28, the J call TRBJ1-1; D is ambiguous. Germline CDR1 and CDR2: MDHEN and SYDVKM. The CDR3 runs to 13 residues. V lost 4 bases and J 11 bases, leaving 17 bases between the germline ends. The CDR3 sequence is CASSSHAPPGAFF. CDR3 bases: TGTGCCAGCAGTTCCCACGCCCCCCCGGGGGCTTTCTTT.

This clone has ten or more counts. V and J are TRBV6-2 or TRBV6-3 and TRBJ2-1; 11 bases fit TRBD2. Germline V gene lookup returns CDR1 MNHEY and CDR2 SVGEGT. V dropped 6 bases and J dropped 12; count of bases not matched to a gene: 10. The CDR3 totals 14 residues. The CDR3 DNA reads TGTGCCAGCAGGGGGACTAGCGGAGCGATTGGGCAGTTCTTC. It encodes CASRGTSGAIGQFF.

This clone was seen many times. This sequence joins TRBV24-1 and TRBJ2-7; TRBD1 might be the D (5 bases). Trimming removed 10 bases at V and 5 bases at J, with 17 bases between. Germline loops: CDR1 KGHDR, CDR2 SFDVKD. This CDR3 region has 13 residues. The chain's CDR3 is CATSTQGNHEQYF. DNA of the CDR3: TGTGCCACTTCTACGCAGGGAAACCACGAGCAGTACTTC.

At least ten counts were recorded for this clone. V gene TRBV7-3 combines with J gene TRBJ2-6; tentative D call: TRBD2 (6 bases). Germline CDR1 SGHTA, CDR2 FQGTGA. The CDR3 runs to 15 residues. Trimming cost V 2 bases and J 2 bases, with 7 bases left between them. The CDR3 sequence is CASSLGGAGANVLTF. The DNA of the CDR3 is TGTGCCAGCAGCTTAGGAGGGGCTGGGGCCAACGTCCTGACTTTC. Supplemented by reference TRBV7-3 and TRBJ2-6, the full variable domain reads GAGVSQTPSNKVTEKGKYVELRCDPISGHTALYWYRQSLGQGPEFLIYFQGTGAADDSGLPNDRFFAVRPEGSVSTLKIQRTERGDSAVYLCASSLGGAGANVLTFGAGSRLTVL.

This clone occurred many times. The chain combines TRBV6-2 or TRBV6-3 with TRBJ1-1, with D tentatively TRBD1 (6 bases). The CDR3 is 12 amino acids. V dropped 4 bases and J dropped 11 bases, with 14 bases sitting between them. Germline CDR1 is MNHEY and CDR2 is SVGEGT. CDR3 protein: CASSSGQLRAFF. CDR3 in DNA: TGTGCCAGCAGTTCCGGACAGCTGAGGGCTTTCTTT.

Ten or more counts support this clone. This chain connects TRBV28 to TRBJ1-5; 8 bases match TRBD1. This CDR3 has 15 amino acids. Per germline, CDR1 MDHEN and CDR2 SYDVKM. V lost 3 bases and J lost 2; bases outside the gene matches: 3. CDR3 in DNA: TGTGCCAGCAGTTTCAGGGGGCTACGCAATCAGCCCCAGCATTTT. Translated, it gives CASSFRGLRNQPQHF.

Ten or more counts support this clone. The J gene is TRBJ1-1, the V gene TRBV2; 12 bases map to TRBD1. Trimming at V came to 4 bases and at J to 3 bases, leaving 3 bases not matched to a gene. Looked up from germline, CDR1 is SNHLY and CDR2 is FYNNEI. The CDR3 runs 15 residues. The CDR3 DNA follows: TGTGCCAGCAGTGGGGACAGGGGGCGCGACACTGAAGCTTTCTTT. Protein product: CASSGDRGRDTEAFF.

This clone has ten or more counts. J is TRBJ2-3 and V is TRBV6-5; 7 positions agree with TRBD2. The CDR3 length is 13 residues. Germline CDR1 reads MNHEY; CDR2 reads SVGAGI. The V segment lost 5 bases and the J segment 3 bases; nucleotides outside the gene matches: 2. CDR3 residues: CASSPGGTDTQYF. CDR3 nucleotides: TGTGCCAGCAGTCCGGGGGGTACAGATACGCAGTATTTT.

This clone showed up many times. The chain carries TRBV9 and TRBJ1-1, with D maybe TRBD1 (5 bases). CDR3 length: 14 residues. The ends were cut back, 4 bases at V and 2 bases at J, with 12 bases in the middle. Looked up from germline, CDR1 is SGDLS and CDR2 is YYNGEE. CDR3 loop: CASSIGHQNTEAFF. The CDR3 coding sequence is TGTGCCAGCAGCATTGGACACCAAAACACTGAAGCTTTCTTT.

This clone showed up many times. The chain combines TRBV5-6 with TRBJ2-2; TRBD2 might be the D (6 bases). The CDR3 contains 14 residues. The germline V and J ends were trimmed by 0 bases and 7 bases, with 10 bases remaining between them. Germline V gene data show CDR1 as SGHDT and CDR2 as YYEEEE. The CDR3 spells CASSLARRDGELFF. For the CDR3, the DNA is TGTGCCAGCAGCTTGGCGAGGCGGGACGGGGAGCTGTTTTTT. Variable domain in full (rest from reference TRBV5-6 and TRBJ2-2): DAGVTQSPTHLIKTRGQQVTLRCSPKSGHDTVSWYQQALGQGPQFIFQYYEEEERQRGNFPDRFSGHQFPNYSSELNVNALLLGDSALYLCASSLARRDGELFFGEGSRLTVL.

This clone was observed at least ten times. This sequence joins TRBV5-1 and TRBJ1-3; D is unresolved. Germline V gene sequence: CDR1 SGHRS, CDR2 YFSETQ. The germline V and J ends were trimmed by 0 bases and 0 bases, with 4 bases remaining between them. The CDR3 spans 14 residues. The CDR3 nucleotides are TGCGCCAGCAGCTTGGAACTCTCTGGAAACACCATATATTTT. As protein: CASSLELSGNTIYF.

This clone was recorded many times. CDR3 sequence (DNA): TGTGCCAGCAGTCGGACAGGGGCTGATGGAAACATTCAGTACTTC. It is translated as CASSRTGADGNIQYF. The chain employs TRBV6-1 and TRBJ2-4, with 9 bases lining up with TRBD1. CDR1 is MNHNS, CDR2 SASEGT, per germline. V shed 5 bases and J 6 bases; nucleotides not matched to a gene: 8. The CDR3 has 15 amino acids.

Many counts were recorded for this clone. The gene calls are TRBV6-2 or TRBV6-3 and TRBJ1-1, with D possibly matching TRBD1 (5 bases). The CDR3 sequence is 14 residues long. With 6 bases removed from V and 2 bases from J, the gap between germline ends came to 13 bases. Per the germline V gene, CDR1 is MNHEY and CDR2 is SVGEGT. As DNA, the CDR3 is TGTGCCAGCAGGGCGCAGGGCGGTAACACTGAAGCTTTCTTT. This encodes CASRAQGGNTEAFF.

This clone was detected many times. DNA of the CDR3: TGTGCCAGCAGTTACCGAGCGGGGGATCACGGGGAGCTGTTTTTT. Translating gives CASSYRAGDHGELFF. V gene TRBV12-3 or TRBV12-4 combines with J gene TRBJ2-2, with 8 bases fitting TRBD2. CDR3 size: 15 residues. V shed 4 bases, J shed 7 bases, and the junction held 8 bases outside the gene matches.

This clone was seen ten or more times. V gene TRBV6-5 combines with J gene TRBJ2-7; D gene uncertain. The CDR3 is made up of 13 amino acids. Trimming removed 6 bases at V and 3 bases at J, with 12 bases between. CDR1 is MNHEY and CDR2 is SVGAGI in the germline V gene. The CDR3 sequence is CASRPVPGYEQYF. The CDR3 DNA is TGTGCCAGCAGGCCCGTCCCAGGCTACGAGCAGTACTTC.

The gene calls are TRBV6-1 and TRBJ2-6, with D possibly matching TRBD1 (6 bases). The germline V and J ends were trimmed by 4 bases and 0 bases, with 16 bases remaining between them. The CDR3 is 18 residues long. Germline V gene lookup returns CDR1 MNHNS and CDR2 SASEGT. In nucleotides, the CDR3 is TGTGCCAGCAGTGCCCGACAGGCCCGGAGCTCTGGGGCCAACGTCCTGACTTTC. It yields the protein CASSARQARSSGANVLTF.